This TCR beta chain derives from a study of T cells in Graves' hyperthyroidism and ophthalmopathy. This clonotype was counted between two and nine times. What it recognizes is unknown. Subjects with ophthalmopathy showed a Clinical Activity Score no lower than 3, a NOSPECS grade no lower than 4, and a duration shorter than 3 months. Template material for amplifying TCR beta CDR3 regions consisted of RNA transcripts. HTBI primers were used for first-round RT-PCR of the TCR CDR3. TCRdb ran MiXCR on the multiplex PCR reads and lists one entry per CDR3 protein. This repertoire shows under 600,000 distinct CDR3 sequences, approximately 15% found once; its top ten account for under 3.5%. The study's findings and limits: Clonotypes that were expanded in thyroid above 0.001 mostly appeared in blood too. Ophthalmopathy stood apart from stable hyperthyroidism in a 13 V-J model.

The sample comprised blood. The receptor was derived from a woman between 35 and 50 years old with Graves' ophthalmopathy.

CDR3: CASSSQVGPEQYF. The CDR3, as DNA: TGCGCCAGCAGCTCTCAAGTGGGGCCCGAGCAGTACTTC. This sequence joins TRBV5-1 and TRBJ2-7; D might be TRBD1 (5 bases). Germline values: CDR1 SGHRS, CDR2 YFSETQ. This CDR3 is built from 13 residues. V lost 3 bases and J lost 6, with 13 bases in between.